This TCR beta chain was recorded in a study of CD8 T cells in Susac syndrome. Sequencing of TCR beta drew on CD8+ and CD4+ T cells from blood. The authors negatively isolated CD8+ and CD4+ T cells and FACS-enriched TEMRA cells. The authors reverse transcribed about 0.5 to 1 ug RNA with random hexamers. MiXCR, applied by TCRdb to the immunoSEQ multiplex PCR reads, yields one record per CDR3 protein. The sample records 150,000 to 200,000 distinct CDR3 sequences, nearly 97% being singletons. The sequencing sample was made of CD4+ T cells from PBMCs. This TCR came from a human donor with multiple sclerosis.

CDR3 in DNA: TGTGCCAGCAGTACTCTAGCGGGGAGCTCCTACAATGAGCAGTTCTTC. Protein product: CASSTLAGSSYNEQFF. The J gene is TRBJ2-1, the V gene TRBV6-5, with TRBD2 identical over 9 bases. CDR1 MNHEY and CDR2 SVGAGI come from the germline V gene. The CDR3 extends over 16 amino acids. J lost 0 bases, V lost 5 bases, and 5 bases had no gene match.